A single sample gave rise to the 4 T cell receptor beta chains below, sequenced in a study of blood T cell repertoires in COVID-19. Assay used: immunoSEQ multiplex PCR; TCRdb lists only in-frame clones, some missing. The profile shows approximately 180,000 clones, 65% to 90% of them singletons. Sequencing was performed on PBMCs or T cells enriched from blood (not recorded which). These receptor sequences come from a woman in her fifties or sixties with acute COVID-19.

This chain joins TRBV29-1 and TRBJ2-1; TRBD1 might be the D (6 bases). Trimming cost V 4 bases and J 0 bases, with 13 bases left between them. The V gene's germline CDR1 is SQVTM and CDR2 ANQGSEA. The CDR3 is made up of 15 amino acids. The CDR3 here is CSVVRQDISYNEQFF. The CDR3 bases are TGCAGCGTTGTAAGACAGGACATCTCCTACAATGAGCAGTTCTTC.

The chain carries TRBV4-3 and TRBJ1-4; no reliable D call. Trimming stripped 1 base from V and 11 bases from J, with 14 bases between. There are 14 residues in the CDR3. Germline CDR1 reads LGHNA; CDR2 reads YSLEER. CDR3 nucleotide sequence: TGCGCCAGCAGCCAAGTTGAGACCCCCGGGAAACTGTTTTTT. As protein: CASSQVETPGKLFF.

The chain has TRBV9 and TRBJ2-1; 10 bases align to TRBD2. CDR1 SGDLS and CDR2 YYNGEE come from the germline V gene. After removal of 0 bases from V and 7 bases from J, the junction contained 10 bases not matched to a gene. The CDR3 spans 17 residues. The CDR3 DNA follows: TGTGCCAGCAGCGTAGCTCAAGCGGGAGGGCCGGGGAATGAGCAGTTCTTC. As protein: CASSVAQAGGPGNEQFF.

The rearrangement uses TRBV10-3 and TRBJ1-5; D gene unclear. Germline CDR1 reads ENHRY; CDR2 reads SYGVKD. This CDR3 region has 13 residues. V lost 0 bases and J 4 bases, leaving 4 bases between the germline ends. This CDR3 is CAISESSNQPQHF. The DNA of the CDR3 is TGTGCCATCAGTGAGTCTTCGAATCAGCCCCAGCATTTT.